A selection of T cell receptor beta chains follows, all from one sample in a study of Ad26.COV2.S vaccination and SARS-CoV-2 variants. Using immunoSEQ multiplex PCR, the repertoire was profiled, and TCRdb retains in-frame clones only, with some absent. The table lists around 100,000 clones, less than 85% of them singletons, with 15% to 20% in the top ten. The starting material was peripheral blood, obtained after recovery from COVID-19. The receptors here all came from a human donor who had recovered from COVID-19. CDR3s include the opening cysteine and the closing phenylalanine or tryptophan. D genes are given only for firm matches. Clone size, where shown, is once, few, many, or a class for clones that have expanded.

J gene: TRBJ1-2
clone size: .
D gene: TRBD1
V gene: TRBV6-1
CDR3 DNA: TGTGCCAGCAGTGCAGAGCCTACAGGGGGAGATCGTGGCTACACCTTC
CDR3 protein: CASSAEPTGGDRGYTF

J gene: TRBJ2-7
clone size: .
D gene: TRBD2
V gene: TRBV28
CDR3 DNA: TGTGCCAGCAGTTTCCAAACCCTCAGACTAGCGGGGTCGCTGGAGCAGTACTTC
CDR3 protein: CASSFQTLRLAGSLEQYF

J gene: TRBJ1-6
clone size: .
D gene: .
V gene: TRBV2
CDR3 DNA: TGTGCCAGCAGTAGGCAGCTTAATTCACCCCTCCACTTT
CDR3 protein: CASSRQLNSPLHF

J gene: TRBJ1-3
clone size: medium-sized
D gene: .
V gene: TRBV27
CDR3 DNA: TGTGCCAGCAGCCTTTTCGCTAGTACTGGAAACACCATATATTTT
CDR3 protein: CASSLFASTGNTIYF

J gene: TRBJ2-5
clone size: few
D gene: TRBD2
V gene: TRBV7-9
CDR3 DNA: TGTGCCAGCAGCCCCCGAGCGGGGGGAACCACCCTCGACCAAGAGACCCAGTACTTC
CDR3 protein: CASSPRAGGTTLDQETQYF

J gene: TRBJ2-7
clone size: .
D gene: TRBD2
V gene: TRBV2
CDR3 DNA: TGTGCCAGCAGTGAAGGCCCTAGCGGGGGGCACCCTATTCCCTACGAGCAGTACTTC
CDR3 protein: CASSEGPSGGHPIPYEQYF

J gene: TRBJ1-1
clone size: .
D gene: TRBD1
V gene: TRBV19
CDR3 DNA: TGTGCCAGTAGTATAGATTTTCAGGGGGCTGGGAACACTGAAGCTTTCTTT
CDR3 protein: CASSIDFQGAGNTEAFF

J gene: TRBJ2-2
clone size: few
D gene: .
V gene: TRBV6-5
CDR3 DNA: TGTGCCAGCAGGCCATTGGACCGCGGGGAGCTGTTTTTT
CDR3 protein: CASRPLDRGELFF

J gene: TRBJ1-2
clone size: .
D gene: TRBD1
V gene: TRBV27
CDR3 DNA: TGTGCCAGCAGTACCCCGACAGGGGCGGGCTACACCTTC
CDR3 protein: CASSTPTGAGYTF

J gene: TRBJ2-6
clone size: .
D gene: .
V gene: TRBV5-1
CDR3 DNA: TGCGCCAGCAGCACCGAAGCACCCTTAGCCCTCTCTGGGGCCAACGTCCTGACTTTC
CDR3 protein: CASSTEAPLALSGANVLTF

J gene: TRBJ2-5
clone size: once
D gene: TRBD2
V gene: TRBV2
CDR3 DNA: TGTGCCAGCAGTGACCTAATAGCGGGAAAAGGGGAGACCCAGTACTTC
CDR3 protein: CASSDLIAGKGETQYF

J gene: TRBJ1-6
clone size: .
D gene: .
V gene: TRBV27
CDR3 DNA: TGTGCCAGCACGGACATCCTTGACTCACCCCTCCACTTT
CDR3 protein: CASTDILDSPLHF

J gene: TRBJ2-3
clone size: .
D gene: .
V gene: TRBV6-5
CDR3 DNA: TGTGCCAGCAGTCCTCAGGGGGAGGTCGATACGCAGTATTTT
CDR3 protein: CASSPQGEVDTQYF

J gene: TRBJ1-2
clone size: once
D gene: TRBD1
V gene: TRBV3-1/TRBV3-2
CDR3 DNA: TGTGCCAGCAGCCAAGAATCCCGTGGAGGGGGACAGTTTTATGGCTACACCTTC
CDR3 protein: CASSQESRGGGQFYGYTF

J gene: TRBJ1-1
clone size: .
D gene: .
V gene: TRBV6-5
CDR3 DNA: TGTGCCAGCAGTTACTCGGACGGAGTAGGCGAAGCTTTCTTT
CDR3 protein: CASSYSDGVGEAFF

J gene: TRBJ2-7
clone size: .
D gene: .
V gene: TRBV28
CDR3 DNA: TGTGCCAGCAGTTCGATCGGACCGTCCTACGAGCAGTACTTC
CDR3 protein: CASSSIGPSYEQYF

J gene: TRBJ2-7
clone size: .
D gene: .
V gene: TRBV28
CDR3 DNA: TGTGCCAGCAGTTTAGATCAAACCTCCTACGAGCAGTACTTC
CDR3 protein: CASSLDQTSYEQYF

J gene: TRBJ1-5
clone size: .
D gene: .
V gene: TRBV19
CDR3 DNA: TGTGCCTCTGACCTAGGGGAGAACAATCAGCCCCAGCATTTT
CDR3 protein: CASDLGENNQPQHF

J gene: TRBJ2-5
clone size: .
D gene: TRBD1
V gene: TRBV5-6
CDR3 DNA: TGTGCCAGCAGCCTGGGACAGTACCAAGAGACCCAGTACTTC
CDR3 protein: CASSLGQYQETQYF

J gene: TRBJ2-1
clone size: .
D gene: .
V gene: TRBV11-2
CDR3 DNA: TGTGCCAGCAGCTTAGAGCTGCGGCAGTTCTTC
CDR3 protein: CASSLELRQFF

J gene: TRBJ2-1
clone size: few
D gene: .
V gene: TRBV6-6
CDR3 DNA: TGTGCCAGCAGTTACTCTGGGGGAAGCTCCTACAATGAGCAGTTCTTC
CDR3 protein: CASSYSGGSSYNEQFF

J gene: TRBJ2-3
clone size: .
D gene: TRBD1
V gene: TRBV6-5
CDR3 DNA: TGTGCCAGCAGTAGGACAGGGCTTTGGACAGATACGCAGTATTTT
CDR3 protein: CASSRTGLWTDTQYF

J gene: TRBJ2-7
clone size: .
D gene: .
V gene: TRBV27
CDR3 DNA: TGTGCCAGCAGTTATTCAGGGGCCGAGCAGTACTTC
CDR3 protein: CASSYSGAEQYF

J gene: TRBJ2-7
clone size: .
D gene: .
V gene: TRBV13
CDR3 DNA: TGTGCCAGCAGCTTCAAAGGGGAAATTGGCGAGCAGTACTTC
CDR3 protein: CASSFKGEIGEQYF

J gene: TRBJ1-4
clone size: .
D gene: .
V gene: TRBV19
CDR3 DNA: TGTGCCAGTAGTATGCCCGGGGAGGGAAATGAAAAACTGTTTTTT
CDR3 protein: CASSMPGEGNEKLFF

J gene: TRBJ2-1
clone size: once
D gene: .
V gene: TRBV5-6
CDR3 DNA: TGTGCCAGCAGCTTGATAAGCCGCCCGGTGCAGTTCTTC
CDR3 protein: CASSLISRPVQFF

J gene: TRBJ1-2
clone size: .
D gene: TRBD1
V gene: TRBV10-2
CDR3 DNA: TGCGCCAGCACTCCGGACAGGGTTGATGTTGACTACACCTTC
CDR3 protein: CASTPDRVDVDYTF

J gene: TRBJ1-5
clone size: few
D gene: .
V gene: TRBV3-1/TRBV3-2
CDR3 DNA: TGTGCCAGCAGCCGAACGAGGGGCGGCGGGCCCCAGCATTTT
CDR3 protein: CASSRTRGGGPQHF

J gene: TRBJ1-2
clone size: .
D gene: .
V gene: TRBV29-1
CDR3 DNA: TGCAGCGTTGATCCCGAGGGGGGAGGCTATGGCTACACCTTC
CDR3 protein: CSVDPEGGGYGYTF

J gene: TRBJ1-1
clone size: .
D gene: .
V gene: TRBV6-2/TRBV6-3
CDR3 DNA: TGTGCCAGCAGTTACCCGACAGTGAAGGCTGAAGCTTTCTTT
CDR3 protein: CASSYPTVKAEAFF

J gene: TRBJ1-4
clone size: .
D gene: .
V gene: TRBV4-3
CDR3 DNA: TGCGCCAGCAGCCAAGATCTGGGGACGAATGAAAAACTGTTTTTT
CDR3 protein: CASSQDLGTNEKLFF

J gene: TRBJ2-3
clone size: .
D gene: TRBD1
V gene: TRBV9
CDR3 DNA: TGTGCCAGCAGCGTGTCCGGGACAGGAATCATGGATACGCAGTATTTT
CDR3 protein: CASSVSGTGIMDTQYF

J gene: TRBJ2-1
clone size: .
D gene: .
V gene: TRBV7-2
CDR3 DNA: TGTGCCAGCAGCTATCTCGGGTCTGAGCAGTTCTTC
CDR3 protein: CASSYLGSEQFF

J gene: TRBJ1-1
clone size: once
D gene: TRBD1
V gene: TRBV19
CDR3 DNA: TGTGCCAGTAGTACGAATTATGACAGGGGGTCTAGTACTTTCTTT
CDR3 protein: CASSTNYDRGSSTFF

J gene: TRBJ2-5
clone size: .
D gene: .
V gene: TRBV6-5
CDR3 DNA: TGTGCCAGCAGTTACACCCCCAGGAGCCGCCAAGAGACCCAGTACTTC
CDR3 protein: CASSYTPRSRQETQYF

J gene: TRBJ1-2
clone size: .
D gene: TRBD1
V gene: TRBV11-2
CDR3 DNA: TGTGCCAGCAGCTTGGGACAGGGGCGCAGTGGCTACACCTTC
CDR3 protein: CASSLGQGRSGYTF

J gene: TRBJ2-7
clone size: .
D gene: TRBD1
V gene: TRBV28
CDR3 DNA: TGTGCCAGCAGATGGACGGCCGGGACAGGGGTGCACGAGCAGTACTTC
CDR3 protein: CASRWTAGTGVHEQYF

J gene: TRBJ1-2
clone size: .
D gene: .
V gene: TRBV6-6
CDR3 DNA: TGTGCCAGCAGCCCCAGTGGGGGATACTATGGCTACACCTTC
CDR3 protein: CASSPSGGYYGYTF

J gene: TRBJ1-1
clone size: .
D gene: .
V gene: TRBV19
CDR3 DNA: TGTGCCAGTAGTATGCTTGGGGGAGAGGGCACTGAAGCTTTCTTT
CDR3 protein: CASSMLGGEGTEAFF

J gene: TRBJ2-6
clone size: .
D gene: .
V gene: TRBV4-3
CDR3 DNA: TGCGCCAGCAGCCAAGATAGGGGGTCCGGGGCCAACGTCCTGACTTTC
CDR3 protein: CASSQDRGSGANVLTF

J gene: TRBJ1-2
clone size: .
D gene: TRBD1
V gene: TRBV4-3
CDR3 DNA: TGCGCCAGCAGCCTCACACAGGGGGCCCCGGTAGCCTATGGCTACACCTTC
CDR3 protein: CASSLTQGAPVAYGYTF

J gene: TRBJ2-1
clone size: few
D gene: TRBD2
V gene: TRBV20-1
CDR3 DNA: TGCAGTGCTAGTATCCTAGCGGGCGGGGAGCAGTTCTTC
CDR3 protein: CSASILAGGEQFF

J gene: TRBJ2-5
clone size: .
D gene: .
V gene: TRBV4-1
CDR3 DNA: TGCGCCAGCAGCCTAGGCCTCTCCAGCGGAGAGACCCAGTACTTC
CDR3 protein: CASSLGLSSGETQYF

J gene: TRBJ1-6
clone size: .
D gene: TRBD1
V gene: TRBV5-1
CDR3 DNA: TGCGCCAGCAGCCTCCGGGACAGTCTAAATTCACCCCTCCACTTT
CDR3 protein: CASSLRDSLNSPLHF

J gene: TRBJ2-3
clone size: .
D gene: .
V gene: TRBV3-1/TRBV3-2
CDR3 DNA: TGTGCCAGCAGCCAAGAGGGCGGGCCGCATACGCAGTATTTT
CDR3 protein: CASSQEGGPHTQYF